The sample holds many counts of the clone carrying this T cell receptor beta chain. Its antigen is as yet unknown. UMIs and sample barcodes were carried by the TCR alpha and TCR beta cDNA libraries that 5'RACE produced using constant-segment primers. MiXCR, run by TCRdb on the 5' RACE reads, gives a single entry per CDR3 protein. The data contain around 190,000 distinct CDR3 sequences, 15% to 20% of them singletons. The CDR3 loop spans 12 amino acids. Trimming shortened V by 4 bases and J by 11 bases, and 14 bases separated the two germline ends. The germline V gene encodes CDR1 MNHEY and CDR2 SMNVEV (reference sequence). The sample comes from a study of T-cell memory formation after mild COVID-19. Study-wide background: TCR clusters were mostly confined to one donor each.

Study-wide results and limits: Pre-infection memory contained some responding clones, which suggested that cross-reactive memory had joined. Largely, contracting CD4+ clones fell within CM and EM, and contracting CD8+ clones within EMRA.

The sample taken for sequencing was PBMCs or a T cell subset sorted from them (not recorded which). This rearrangement joins TRBV27 to TRBJ1-1; D is unclear. This sequence was found in a man aged 18-30 years who had mild COVID-19 (a few samples of this study predate the infection). Cell type and time point are not known. CDR3 protein: CASSSIGRSAFF. The CDR3 DNA reads as TGTGCCAGCAGTTCCATCGGTAGATCGGCTTTCTTT.